Following are 15 T cell receptor beta chains from one sample sequenced in a study of Ad26.COV2.S vaccination and SARS-CoV-2 variants (dated by TCRdb to the early 2020s). What this sample's treatment or condition label stands for: 15 to 20 received Ad26.COV2.S at low or high dose, single or two shots; about 5 received placebo; per-sample allocation not given. Repertoires of vaccine and placebo recipients were sequenced from samples collected on day 63 after the first injection. Library preparation used the immunoSEQ multiplex PCR assay. TCRdb took over this immuneACCESS table, retaining in-frame rearrangements with V and J assigned. Such tables are incomplete; in checked studies, under half of the missing clones stem from an unresolved V gene, and the remainder is unexplained. The sample table holds roughly 270,000 clones, of which 87% were seen once. The ten biggest clones cover 3% to 4% of the sample.

The material was peripheral blood, obtained in a trial of Ad26.COV2.S vaccine versus placebo. These receptor sequences come from a person between 18 and 59 years old who received the Ad26.COV2.S COVID-19 vaccine or a placebo.

V usage is TRBV19 and J usage is TRBJ1-6; no reliable D call. The V gene lost 3 bases and the J gene lost 10 bases, with 16 bases spanning the gap. The length of the CDR3 is 15 residues. Per the germline V gene, CDR1 is LNHDA and CDR2 is SQIVND (reference sequence). DNA of the CDR3: TGTGCCAGTAGTATGAAGACCAGGACCGCCTCACCCCTCCACTTT. As protein: CASSMKTRTASPLHF.

This rearrangement joins TRBV3-1 (or the pseudogene TRBV3-2) to TRBJ2-2; TRBD2 aligns across 9 bases. CDR3 length: 14 residues. J was trimmed by 6 bases and V by 3 bases; bases with no gene match: 2. Germline CDR1 is LGHDT and CDR2 is YNNKEL (reference sequence). The CDR3 DNA reads TGTGCCAGCAGCCAGCGGGGGGGTTCCGGGGAGCTGTTTTTT. This gives the protein CASSQRGGSGELFF.

The chain's CDR3 is CASQAGTADNHGYTF. CDR3 bases: TGCGCCAGCCAAGCCGGGACAGCAGACAACCATGGCTACACCTTC. The chain employs TRBV5-1 and TRBJ1-2; TRBD1 matches at 7 bases. The CDR3 covers 15 residues. The trim removed 7 bases at V and 6 bases at J, leaving 15 bases unmatched. CDR1 SGHRS and CDR2 YFSETQ come from the germline V gene.

The rearrangement uses TRBV5-4 and TRBJ2-3; the D gene is possibly TRBD2 (5 bases). Trimming took off 4 bases at V and 4 bases at J, with 7 bases between the two ends. Germline CDR1 reads SGHNT; CDR2 reads YYREEE (reference sequence). The CDR3 is 12 amino acids. CDR3 in DNA: TGTGCCAGCAGCGTACTAGCAGATACGCAGTATTTT. Translation: CASSVLADTQYF.

For the CDR3, the DNA is TGTGCCAGCAGTCGGACCCGGACAGGGGCCGGGGCCAACGTCCTGACTTTC. Translating it yields CASSRTRTGAGANVLTF. The rearrangement joins TRBV6-6 to TRBJ2-6; 9 nucleotides match TRBD1. Germline CDR1 is MNHNY and CDR2 is SVGAGI (reference sequence). The ends lost 5 bases at V and 4 bases at J; junction bases unmatched: 9. CDR3 length: 17 residues.

V usage is TRBV6-6 and J usage is TRBJ2-3; D gene ambiguous. The CDR3 sequence is 13 residues long. The germline V gene has CDR1 MNHNY and CDR2 SVGAGI (reference sequence). The V gene lost 2 bases and the J gene lost 2 bases, with 5 bases spanning the gap. The CDR3, as DNA: TGTGCCAGCAGTTACCACTTCACAGATACGCAGTATTTT. Its translation is CASSYHFTDTQYF.

The V call is TRBV7-2, the J call TRBJ2-3; D gene ambiguous. The CDR3 runs to 15 residues. In germline, CDR1 is SGHTA, CDR2 FQGNSA. V was pared by 4 bases and J by 2 bases, with 13 bases between. The CDR3 nucleotides are TGTGCCAGCAGCTATCAGACTCTACCCACAGATACGCAGTATTTT. As protein: CASSYQTLPTDTQYF.

The V gene is TRBV6-5, the J gene TRBJ1-5; no firm D call. CDR1 is MNHEY and CDR2 is SVGAGI in the germline V gene. V shed 3 bases and J shed 1 base, with 7 bases lying between them. The CDR3 is 14 amino acids. The CDR3 here is CASSYTVSNQPQHF. The CDR3 DNA reads as TGTGCCAGCAGTTATACAGTGAGCAATCAGCCCCAGCATTTT.

This chain links TRBV15 with TRBJ2-3, with 8 bases that match TRBD2. The CDR3 contains 15 residues. Trimming removed 2 bases from V and 4 bases from J; junction bases left unmatched: 5. Germline loops: CDR1 LNHNV, CDR2 YYDKDF (reference sequence). DNA for the CDR3: TGTGCCACCAGCAGAATAGCGGGAATCCCAGATACGCAGTATTTT. It yields the protein CATSRIAGIPDTQYF.

The chain couples TRBV28 to TRBJ1-2; perhaps TRBD1 as D (5 bases). This CDR3 comprises 16 residues. Trimming shortened V by 5 bases and J by 4 bases, and 20 bases separated the two germline ends. CDR1 is MDHEN and CDR2 is SYDVKM in the germline V gene. CDR3 amino acids: CASSPWGTSTTYGYTF. The CDR3 coding sequence is TGTGCCAGCAGTCCATGGGGCACCTCTACTACCTATGGCTACACCTTC.

This chain joins TRBV19 and TRBJ2-7; D may match TRBD1 or TRBD2 (6 bases each). Germline V lookup: CDR1 LNHDA, CDR2 SQIVND (reference sequence). CDR3 length: 14 residues. Trimming left V 1 base short and J 4 bases short, with 11 bases between. This CDR3 reads CASSIVSGAYEQYF. The CDR3 DNA reads TGTGCCAGTAGTATAGTCTCGGGGGCATACGAGCAGTACTTC.

V gene TRBV5-1 combines with J gene TRBJ1-1; no reliable D call. The CDR3 contains 15 residues. The germline V gene encodes CDR1 SGHRS and CDR2 YFSETQ. V gave up 3 bases and J gave up 1 base, with 13 bases separating them. CDR3 residues: CASSSQSGKNTEAFF. For the CDR3, the DNA is TGCGCCAGCAGCTCGCAATCCGGGAAGAACACTGAAGCTTTCTTT.

This clone was seen only once. This chain joins TRBV4-1 and TRBJ1-5; the D gene is possibly TRBD1 (5 bases). The CDR3 is 16 residues long. Trimming left V 1 base short and J 4 bases short, with 14 bases between. Germline V gene sequence: CDR1 MGHRA, CDR2 YSYEKL. CDR3 sequence: CASSQVSRAGNQPQHF. As DNA, the CDR3 is TGCGCCAGCAGCCAAGTTTCCAGGGCGGGGAATCAGCCCCAGCATTTT.

The chain recombines TRBV3-1 (or the pseudogene TRBV3-2) with TRBJ2-3; D tentatively fits TRBD1 or TRBD2 (5 bases each). Germline values: CDR1 LGHDT, CDR2 YNNKEL (reference sequence). CDR3 length equals 14 residues. Trimming shortened V by 6 bases and J by 1 base, and 11 bases separated the two germline ends. The CDR3 spells CASSRMGGTDTQYF. In DNA form, the CDR3 reads TGTGCCAGCAGTAGAATGGGGGGCACAGATACGCAGTATTTT.

In its sample, this clone was seen once. This chain uses TRBV6-5 with TRBJ1-5; weak D call: TRBD1 (6 bases). Germline V gene lookup returns CDR1 MNHEY and CDR2 SVGAGI. V was trimmed by 0 bases and J by 4 bases, leaving 10 bases between them. The CDR3 is 15 amino acids. CDR3 coding DNA: TGTGCCAGCAGTTACTCAGGACAGATAAATCAGCCCCAGCATTTT. This codes for CASSYSGQINQPQHF.